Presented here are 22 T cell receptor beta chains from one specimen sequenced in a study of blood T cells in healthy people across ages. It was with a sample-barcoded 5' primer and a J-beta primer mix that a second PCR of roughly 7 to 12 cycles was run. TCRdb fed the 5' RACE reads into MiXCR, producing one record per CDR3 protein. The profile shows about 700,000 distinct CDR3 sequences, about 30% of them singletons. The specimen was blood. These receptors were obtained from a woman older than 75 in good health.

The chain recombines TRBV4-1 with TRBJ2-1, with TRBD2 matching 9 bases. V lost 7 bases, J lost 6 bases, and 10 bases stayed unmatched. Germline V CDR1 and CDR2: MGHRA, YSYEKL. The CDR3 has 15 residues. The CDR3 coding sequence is TGCGCCAGCAAGTCGTCTGCGGGAGGGAGCAATGAGCAGTTCTTC. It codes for CASKSSAGGSNEQFF.

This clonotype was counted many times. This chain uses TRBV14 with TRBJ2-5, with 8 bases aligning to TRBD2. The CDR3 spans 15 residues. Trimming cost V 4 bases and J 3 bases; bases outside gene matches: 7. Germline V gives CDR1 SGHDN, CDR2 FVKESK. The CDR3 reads CASSPGLVREETQYF. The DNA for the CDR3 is TGTGCCAGCAGCCCGGGACTAGTACGGGAAGAGACCCAGTACTTC. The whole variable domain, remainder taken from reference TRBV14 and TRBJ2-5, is EAGVTQFPSHSVIEKGQTVTLRCDPISGHDNLYWYRRVMGKEIKFLLHFVKESKQDESGMPNNRFLAERTGGTYSTLKVQPAELEDSGVYFCASSPGLVREETQYFGPGTRLLVL.

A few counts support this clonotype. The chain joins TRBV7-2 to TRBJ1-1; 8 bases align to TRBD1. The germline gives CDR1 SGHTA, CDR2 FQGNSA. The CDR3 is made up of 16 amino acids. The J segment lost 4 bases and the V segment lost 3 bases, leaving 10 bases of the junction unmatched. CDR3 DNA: TGTGCCAGCAGCTTGAGGACGGGCAGGGGGCTCACTGAAGCTTTCTTT. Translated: CASSLRTGRGLTEAFF.

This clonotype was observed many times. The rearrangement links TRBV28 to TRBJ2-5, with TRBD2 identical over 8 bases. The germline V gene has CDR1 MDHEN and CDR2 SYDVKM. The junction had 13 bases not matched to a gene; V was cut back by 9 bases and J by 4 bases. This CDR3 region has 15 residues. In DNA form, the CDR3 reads TGTGCCAGTTCCCGGGGGGGAATTATAGGAGAGACCCAGTACTTC. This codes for CASSRGGIIGETQYF.

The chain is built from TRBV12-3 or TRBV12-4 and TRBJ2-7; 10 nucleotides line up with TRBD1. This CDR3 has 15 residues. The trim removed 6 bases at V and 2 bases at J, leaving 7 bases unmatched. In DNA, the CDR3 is TGTGCCAGCAGCCCGGGACAGGGGCCCACCTACGAGCAGTACTTC. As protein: CASSPGQGPTYEQYF.

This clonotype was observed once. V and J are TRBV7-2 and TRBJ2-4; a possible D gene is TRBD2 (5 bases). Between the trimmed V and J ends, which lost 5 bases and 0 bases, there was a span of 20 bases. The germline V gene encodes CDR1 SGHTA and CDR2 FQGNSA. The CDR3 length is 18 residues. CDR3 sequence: CASSLKSSGKLAKNIQYF. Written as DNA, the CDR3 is TGTGCCAGCAGCCTTAAGTCCAGCGGAAAGTTAGCCAAAAACATTCAGTACTTC.

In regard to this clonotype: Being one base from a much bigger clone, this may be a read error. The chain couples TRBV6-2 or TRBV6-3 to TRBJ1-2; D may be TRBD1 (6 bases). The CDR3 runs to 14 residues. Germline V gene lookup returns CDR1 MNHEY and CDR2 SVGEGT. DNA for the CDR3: TGTACCAGCAGCCCCGCGGCAGGGGTCTATGGCTACACCTTC. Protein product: CTSSPAAGVYGYTF.

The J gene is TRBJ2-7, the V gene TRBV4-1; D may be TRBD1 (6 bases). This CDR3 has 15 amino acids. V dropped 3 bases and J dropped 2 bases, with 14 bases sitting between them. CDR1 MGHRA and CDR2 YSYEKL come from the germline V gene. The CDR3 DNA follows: TGCGCCAGCAGCCACGGGGTACAGGGAACCTACGAGCAGTACTTC. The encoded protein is CASSHGVQGTYEQYF.

The CDR3 reads CASTSGSYNEKLFF. The CDR3 coding sequence is TGTGCCAGCACCTCCGGGTCCTATAATGAAAAACTGTTTTTT. The chain employs TRBV6-6 and TRBJ1-4; D uncertain. V was trimmed by 7 bases and J by 4 bases, leaving 13 bases between them. Germline V CDR1 and CDR2: MNHNY, SVGAGI (reference sequence). There are 14 residues in the CDR3.

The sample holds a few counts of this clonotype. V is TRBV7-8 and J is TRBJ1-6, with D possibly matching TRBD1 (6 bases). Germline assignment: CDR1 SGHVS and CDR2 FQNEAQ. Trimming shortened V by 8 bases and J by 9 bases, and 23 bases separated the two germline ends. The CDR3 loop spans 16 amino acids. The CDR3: CASAPLGGEKGSPLHF. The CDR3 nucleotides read TGTGCCAGCGCCCCCCTAGGGGGGGAAAAGGGTTCACCCCTCCACTTT.

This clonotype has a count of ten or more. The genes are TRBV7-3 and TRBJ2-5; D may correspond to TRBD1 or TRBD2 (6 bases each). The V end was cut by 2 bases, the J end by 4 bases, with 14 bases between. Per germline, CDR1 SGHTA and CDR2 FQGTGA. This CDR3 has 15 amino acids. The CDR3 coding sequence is TGTGCCAGCAGCTTAGGACCGGGGGCGAGAGAGACCCAGTACTTC. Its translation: CASSLGPGARETQYF.

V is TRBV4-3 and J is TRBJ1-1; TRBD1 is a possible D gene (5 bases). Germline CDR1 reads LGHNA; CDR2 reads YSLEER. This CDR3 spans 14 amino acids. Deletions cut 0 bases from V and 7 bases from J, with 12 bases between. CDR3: CASSQDLHRNEAFF. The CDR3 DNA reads TGCGCCAGCAGCCAAGATCTTCACAGGAATGAAGCTTTCTTT.

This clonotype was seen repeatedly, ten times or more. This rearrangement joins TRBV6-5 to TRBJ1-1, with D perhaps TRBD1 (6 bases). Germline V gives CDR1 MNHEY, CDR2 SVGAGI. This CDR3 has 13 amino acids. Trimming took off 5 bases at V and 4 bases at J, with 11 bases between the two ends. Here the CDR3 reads CASSQQGRTEAFF. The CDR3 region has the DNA TGTGCCAGCAGTCAACAGGGCCGCACTGAAGCTTTCTTT.

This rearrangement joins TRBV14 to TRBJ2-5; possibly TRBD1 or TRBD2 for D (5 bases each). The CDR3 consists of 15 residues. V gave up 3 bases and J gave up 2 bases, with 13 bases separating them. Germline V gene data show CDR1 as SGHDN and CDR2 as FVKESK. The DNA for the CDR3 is TGTGCCAGCAGCCATCTCGGGGCCTATCAAGAGACCCAGTACTTC. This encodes CASSHLGAYQETQYF.

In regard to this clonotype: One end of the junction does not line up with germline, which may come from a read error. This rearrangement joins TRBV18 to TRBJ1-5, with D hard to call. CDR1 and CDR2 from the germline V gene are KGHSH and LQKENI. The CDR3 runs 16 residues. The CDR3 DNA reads TGTGCCAGCTCACCAGGCCGGGAAAATAGCAATCACCCCCAGCATTTT. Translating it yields CASSPGRENSNHPQHF.

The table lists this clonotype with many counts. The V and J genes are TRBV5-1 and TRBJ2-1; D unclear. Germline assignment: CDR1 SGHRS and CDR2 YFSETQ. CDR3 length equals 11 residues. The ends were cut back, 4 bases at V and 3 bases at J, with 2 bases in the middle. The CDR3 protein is CASSNYNEQFF. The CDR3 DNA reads TGCGCCAGCAGCAACTACAATGAGCAGTTCTTC.

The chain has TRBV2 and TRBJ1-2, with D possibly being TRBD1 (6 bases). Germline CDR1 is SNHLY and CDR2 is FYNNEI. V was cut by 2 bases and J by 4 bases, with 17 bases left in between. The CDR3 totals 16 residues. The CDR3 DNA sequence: TGTGCCAGCAGTGAAAGAGGGGGGGCGTCCCTCTATGGCTACACCTTC. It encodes CASSERGGASLYGYTF.

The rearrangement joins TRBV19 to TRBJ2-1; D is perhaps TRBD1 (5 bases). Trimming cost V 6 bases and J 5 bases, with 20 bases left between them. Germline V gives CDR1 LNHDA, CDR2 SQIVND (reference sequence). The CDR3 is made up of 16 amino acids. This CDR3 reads CASSQWVQVKNNEQFF. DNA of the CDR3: TGTGCCAGTAGCCAATGGGTACAGGTTAAGAACAATGAGCAGTTCTTC.

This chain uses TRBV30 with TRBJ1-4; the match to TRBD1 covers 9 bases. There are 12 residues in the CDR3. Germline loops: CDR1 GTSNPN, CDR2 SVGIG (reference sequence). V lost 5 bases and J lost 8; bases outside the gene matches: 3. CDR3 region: CAWEGQGEKLFF. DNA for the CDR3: TGTGCCTGGGAAGGACAGGGGGAAAAACTGTTTTTT.

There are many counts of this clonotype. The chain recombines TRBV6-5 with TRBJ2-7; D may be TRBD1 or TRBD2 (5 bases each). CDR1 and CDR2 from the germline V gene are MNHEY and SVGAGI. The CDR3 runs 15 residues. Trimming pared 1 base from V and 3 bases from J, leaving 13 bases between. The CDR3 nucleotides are TGTGCCAGCAGTTACTTCCCAGGGACGGGCTACGAGCAGTACTTC. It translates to CASSYFPGTGYEQYF.

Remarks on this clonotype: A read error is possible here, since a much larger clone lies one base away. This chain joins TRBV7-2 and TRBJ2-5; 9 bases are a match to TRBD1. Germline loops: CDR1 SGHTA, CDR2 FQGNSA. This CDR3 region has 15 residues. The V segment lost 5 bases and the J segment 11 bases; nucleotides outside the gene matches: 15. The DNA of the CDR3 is TGTGCCAGCAGCCCGGGACAGGGAACTTACAATGAGCAGTACTTC. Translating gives CASSPGQGTYNEQYF.

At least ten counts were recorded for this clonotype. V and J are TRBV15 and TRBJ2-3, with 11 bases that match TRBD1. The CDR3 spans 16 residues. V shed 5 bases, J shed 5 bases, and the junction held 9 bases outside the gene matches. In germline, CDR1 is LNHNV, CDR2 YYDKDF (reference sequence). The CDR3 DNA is TGTGCCACCAGCGGTGGACAGGGGGCTACCTTAGATACGCAGTATTTT. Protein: CATSGGQGATLDTQYF.